Listed below are T cell receptor beta chains from one sample, sequenced in a study of shared clonotypes between healthy human individuals. Here immunoSEQ multiplex PCR was the method, and the copy in TCRdb shows in-frame clones only, minus some. The profile shows a few million clones, approximately 93% of them singletons. The sequencing input was naive CD4+ T cells from PBMCs. These receptors were collected from a man aged 18 to 30 in good health. Some clones in this sample may be carry-over from other donors' samples. CDR3s include the opening cysteine and the closing phenylalanine or tryptophan. A D gene is named only where the DNA matches it firmly. Clone size appears in some rows only: once, few, many, or a class for an expanded clone.

d_call | j_call | v_call | clone_size | cdr3_nt | cdr3_aa
- | TRBJ2-5 | TRBV19 | - | TGTGCCAGTAGTGACTCAAGCGCCCAGGGTGGAGAGACCCAGTACTTC | CASSDSSAQGGETQYF
TRBD2 | TRBJ2-7 | TRBV5-6 | - | TGTGCCAGCAGCTTGGTGGGGGGGACCTACGAGCAGTACTTC | CASSLVGGTYEQYF
- | TRBJ1-1 | TRBV18 | - | TGTGCCAGCTCACTAAACAGGAACACTGAAGCTTTCTTT | CASSLNRNTEAFF
TRBD1 | TRBJ2-7 | TRBV29-1 | - | TGCAGCGTGGGCCGGGACAGTGCTACCTACGAGCAGTACTTC | CSVGRDSATYEQYF
- | TRBJ2-7 | TRBV5-8 | - | TGTGCCAGCAGCTTGGGGCATGGGACGGCATCCTACGAGCAGTACTTC | CASSLGHGTASYEQYF
- | TRBJ2-7 | TRBV2 | once | TGTGCCAGCAGTGATGGTAGTTACGTGCCCTACGAGCAGTACTTC | CASSDGSYVPYEQYF
TRBD1 | TRBJ2-7 | TRBV29-1 | - | TGCAGCGGGAGTACAGGGGGCAGTTCCTACGAGCAGTACTTC | CSGSTGGSSYEQYF
TRBD2 | TRBJ2-1 | TRBV7-3 | - | TGTGCCAGCAGCCTAGCGAGCGGGAGGGCCAGCTCCTACAATGAGCAGTTCTTC | CASSLASGRASSYNEQFF
TRBD2 | TRBJ2-7 | TRBV5-3 | - | TGTGCCAGCAGCAGAGGGGGACTAGCGGGCTACGAGCAGTACTTC | CASSRGGLAGYEQYF
TRBD1 | TRBJ2-7 | TRBV6-1 | - | TGTGCCAGCAGTGAATGGGGGACAGAGACCTACGAGCAGTACTTC | CASSEWGTETYEQYF
- | TRBJ2-5 | TRBV11-2 | - | TGTGCCAGCAGCTTAGACGCAGGGGGGCTAATAAGGAGGGAGACCCAGTACTTC | CASSLDAGGLIRRETQYF
- | TRBJ1-3 | TRBV7-2 | once | TGTGCCAGCAGCTATTCTCAAAGTCGGACCATATATTTT | CASSYSQSRTIYF
- | TRBJ2-5 | TRBV28 | - | TGTGCCAGCAGTGCCGAGAAACAGTATAGGGTCGAGACCCAGTACTTC | CASSAEKQYRVETQYF
- | TRBJ2-1 | TRBV7-2 | - | TGTGCCAGCAGCTACGGGAGAATCTACAATGAGCAGTTCTTC | CASSYGRIYNEQFF
- | TRBJ2-1 | TRBV27 | - | TGTGCCAGCAGTCCGCGACTAGACCGGTACAATGAGCAGTTCTTC | CASSPRLDRYNEQFF
- | TRBJ2-7 | TRBV21-1 | - | TGTGCCAGCAGCACCCGGACTGCGAAGCCCTACGAGCAGTACTTC | CASSTRTAKPYEQYF